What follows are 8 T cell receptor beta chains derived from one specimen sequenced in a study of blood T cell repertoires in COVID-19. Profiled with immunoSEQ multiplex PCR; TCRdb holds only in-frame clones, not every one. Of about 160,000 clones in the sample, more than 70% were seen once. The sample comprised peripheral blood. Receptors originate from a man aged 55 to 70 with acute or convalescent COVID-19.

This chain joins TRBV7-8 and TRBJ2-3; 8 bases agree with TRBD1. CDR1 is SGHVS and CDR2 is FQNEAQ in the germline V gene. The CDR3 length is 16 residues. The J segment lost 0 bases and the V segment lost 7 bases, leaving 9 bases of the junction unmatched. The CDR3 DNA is TGTGCCAGCACTACAACCCGGACAGGGAGCACAGATACGCAGTATTTT. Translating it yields CASTTTRTGSTDTQYF.

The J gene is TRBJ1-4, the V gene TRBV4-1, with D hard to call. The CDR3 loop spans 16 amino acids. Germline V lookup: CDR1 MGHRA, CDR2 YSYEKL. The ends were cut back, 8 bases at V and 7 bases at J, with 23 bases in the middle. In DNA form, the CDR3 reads TGCGCCAGCGGCAAGAACGGGTTAGGACTACCTGAAAAACTGTTTTTT. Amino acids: CASGKNGLGLPEKLFF.

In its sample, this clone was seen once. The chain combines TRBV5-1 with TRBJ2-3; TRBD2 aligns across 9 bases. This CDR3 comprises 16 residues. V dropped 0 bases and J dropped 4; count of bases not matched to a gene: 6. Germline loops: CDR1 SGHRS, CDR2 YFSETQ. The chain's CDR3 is CASSLGPSGESDTQYF. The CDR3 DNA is TGCGCCAGCAGCTTGGGGCCTAGCGGGGAATCAGATACGCAGTATTTT.

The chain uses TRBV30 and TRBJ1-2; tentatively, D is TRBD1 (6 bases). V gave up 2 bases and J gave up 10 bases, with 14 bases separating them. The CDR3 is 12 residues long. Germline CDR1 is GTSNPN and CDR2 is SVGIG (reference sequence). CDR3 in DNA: TGTGCCTGGAGTACCCAGGCAGGGGACTACACCTTC. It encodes CAWSTQAGDYTF.

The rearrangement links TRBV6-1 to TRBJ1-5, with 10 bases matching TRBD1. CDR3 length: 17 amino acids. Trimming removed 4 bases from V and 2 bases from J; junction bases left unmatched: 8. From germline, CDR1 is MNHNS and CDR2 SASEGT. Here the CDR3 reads CASSGTGGSAGNQPQHF. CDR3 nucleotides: TGTGCCAGCAGTGGGACAGGGGGATCGGCCGGCAATCAGCCCCAGCATTTT.

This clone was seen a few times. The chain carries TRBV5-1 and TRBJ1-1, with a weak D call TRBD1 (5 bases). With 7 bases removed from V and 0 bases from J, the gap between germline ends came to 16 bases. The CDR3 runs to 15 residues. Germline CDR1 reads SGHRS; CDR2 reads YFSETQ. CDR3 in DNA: TGCGCCAGCCTACCTGGGGGGGTTATGAACACTGAAGCTTTCTTT. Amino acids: CASLPGGVMNTEAFF.

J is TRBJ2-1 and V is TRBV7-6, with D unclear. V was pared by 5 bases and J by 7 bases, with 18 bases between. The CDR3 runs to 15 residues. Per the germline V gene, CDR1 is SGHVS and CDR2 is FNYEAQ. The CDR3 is CASSPAGYARNEQFF. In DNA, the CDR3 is TGTGCCAGCAGCCCAGCCGGGTACGCCCGGAATGAGCAGTTCTTC.

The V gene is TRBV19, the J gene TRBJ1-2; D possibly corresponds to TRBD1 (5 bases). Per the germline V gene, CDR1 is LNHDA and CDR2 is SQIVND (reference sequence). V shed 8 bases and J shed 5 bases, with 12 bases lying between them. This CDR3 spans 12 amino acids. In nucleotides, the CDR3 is TGTGCCAGTTGGGGGGGGGAGTATGGCTACACCTTC. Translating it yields CASWGGEYGYTF. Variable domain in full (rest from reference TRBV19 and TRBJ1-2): DGGITQSPKYLFRKEGQNVTLSCEQNLNHDAMYWYRQDPGQGLRLIYYSQIVNDFQKGDIAEGYSVSREKKESFPLTVTSAQKNPTAFYLCASWGGEYGYTFGSGTRLTVV.